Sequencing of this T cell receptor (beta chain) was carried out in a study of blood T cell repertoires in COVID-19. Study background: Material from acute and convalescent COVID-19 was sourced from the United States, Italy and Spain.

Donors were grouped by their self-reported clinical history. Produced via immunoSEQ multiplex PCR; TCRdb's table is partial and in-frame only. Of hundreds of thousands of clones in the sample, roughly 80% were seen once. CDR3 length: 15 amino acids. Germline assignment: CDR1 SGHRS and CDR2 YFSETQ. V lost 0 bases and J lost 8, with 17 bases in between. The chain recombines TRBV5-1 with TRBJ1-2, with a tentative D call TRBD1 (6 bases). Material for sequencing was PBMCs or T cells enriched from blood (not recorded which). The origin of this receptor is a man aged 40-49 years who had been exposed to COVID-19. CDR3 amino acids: CASSLDPRGQWGYTF. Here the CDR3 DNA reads TGCGCCAGCAGCTTGGACCCCAGGGGCCAATGGGGCTACACCTTC.